The T cell receptor beta chain described here comes from a study of T cells in Graves' hyperthyroidism and ophthalmopathy. RNA transcripts were the template for amplifying TCR beta CDR3 regions. TCR CDR3 underwent first-round RT-PCR with the HTBI primer set. From the multiplex PCR reads, TCRdb called clonotypes with MiXCR, one entry per CDR3 protein. This table holds about 600,000 distinct CDR3 sequences, approximately 15% found once. Diagnoses used clinical symptoms, serum thyroxine and TRAb, thyroid ultrasound and orbital computed tomography. This clonotype was counted many times. V shed 8 bases and J 5 bases; nucleotides not matched to a gene: 10. Germline V gives CDR1 DFQATT, CDR2 SNEGSKA (reference sequence). The CDR3 sequence is 13 residues long.

Sequences were obtained from blood. The sequence derives from a woman between 18 and 29 years old with Graves' ophthalmopathy. The chain uses TRBV20-1 and TRBJ2-7, with 9 positions matching TRBD2. CDR3 in amino acids: CSIRLAVQNEQYF. The CDR3 DNA reads as TGCAGTATTCGACTAGCGGTTCAGAACGAGCAGTACTTC.